Sequencing of this T cell receptor (beta chain) was carried out in a study of T-cell memory formation after mild COVID-19. TCRdb processed the 5' RACE reads anew with MiXCR; each CDR3 protein has one entry. The profile shows roughly 450,000 distinct CDR3 sequences, roughly 18% of them singletons. Regarding this clonotype: Its antigen remains unknown.

V lost 5 bases to trimming and J lost 2 bases; unmatched junction nucleotides: 4. Germline V gene sequence: CDR1 LNHDA, CDR2 SQIVND (reference sequence). The CDR3 has 14 amino acids. Findings and caveats of the study: Among CD4+ contracting clones, most were CM and EM, and CD8+ ones EMRA. Day 15 to 85 contracting clones showed balanced CD4/CD8; day 15 to 37 expanders favored CD4+.

The receptor was derived from a man younger than 35 who had mild COVID-19 (a few samples of this study predate the infection). Cell type and time point are not known. Input material: PBMCs or a T cell subset sorted from them (not recorded which). V is TRBV19 and J is TRBJ2-5, with 8 bases identical to TRBD1. In DNA, the CDR3 is TGTGCCAGTAGTGCGGACAGGGCACAAGAGACCCAGTACTTC. Amino acid sequence: CASSADRAQETQYF.